These 27 T cell receptor beta chains were sequenced from one sample in a study of shared clonotypes between healthy human individuals (dated by TCRdb to the early 2020s). CD8 naive samples consisted of CD45RO-negative cells that were positively selected for CCR7, yielding a CD45RA+CCR7+ population without TemRA cells. Libraries were constructed by the immunoSEQ multiplex PCR assay. TCRdb's version of the immuneACCESS table is confined to in-frame rearrangements and falls short of the full clone set. An unresolved V gene accounts for under half of the shortfall where checked; the remainder is of unknown origin. Present in this sample are about 600,000 clones, around 95% of which were seen just once. The top ten clones comprise 0.11% of the sample. Sequenced sample: naive CD8+ T cells sorted from blood. The cell subset or site label, read with the paper, signifies: CD45RA+CCR7+. Receptors were obtained from a woman aged 30 to 39 in good health.

The chain is built from TRBV5-6 and TRBJ2-5, with no clear D. From germline, CDR1 is SGHDT and CDR2 YYEEEE. The V end was cut by 5 bases, the J end by 4 bases, with 15 bases between. CDR3 size: 14 residues. This CDR3 is CASSLPDGGETQYF. The CDR3 region has the DNA TGTGCCAGCAGTCTGCCGGACGGTGGAGAGACCCAGTACTTC. The full variable domain, in which reference TRBV5-6 and TRBJ2-5 provide the parts outside the CDR3, is DAGVTQSPTHLIKTRGQQVTLRCSPKSGHDTVSWYQQALGQGPQFIFQYYEEEERQRGNFPDRFSGHQFPNYSSELNVNALLLGDSALYLCASSLPDGGETQYFGPGTRLLVL.

This rearrangement joins TRBV2 to TRBJ2-1; 7 bases line up with TRBD2. After removal of 5 bases from V and 10 bases from J, the junction contained 14 bases not matched to a gene. The V gene's germline CDR1 is SNHLY and CDR2 FYNNEI. The CDR3 has 15 amino acids. CDR3 sequence: CASSHPGLPPREQFF. CDR3 sequence (DNA): TGTGCCAGCAGTCATCCGGGACTACCCCCGAGGGAGCAGTTCTTC.

The chain uses TRBV29-1 and TRBJ2-7; D is unclear. This CDR3 spans 13 amino acids. CDR1 and CDR2 from the germline V gene are SQVTM and ANQGSEA. V shed 5 bases and J shed 0 bases, with 11 bases lying between them. The DNA for the CDR3 is TGCAGCGTTCCGAGCCTTAGCTCCTACGAGCAGTACTTC. This gives the protein CSVPSLSSYEQYF.

The J gene is TRBJ2-3, the V gene TRBV29-1, with D unresolved. The germline V gene encodes CDR1 SQVTM and CDR2 ANQGSEA. The CDR3 length is 14 residues. Trimming took 0 bases from V and 2 from J, leaving 9 bases between them. CDR3 sequence (DNA): TGCAGCGTTGAAGATCATAGACCCACAGATACGCAGTATTTT. As protein: CSVEDHRPTDTQYF.

V usage is TRBV7-8 and J usage is TRBJ2-2; D unclear. CDR1 and CDR2 from the germline V gene are SGHVS and FQNEAQ. This CDR3 spans 14 amino acids. Between the trimmed V and J ends, which lost 4 bases and 7 bases, there was a span of 13 bases. The CDR3 sequence: CASSSPIYDGELFF. CDR3 nucleotides: TGTGCCAGCAGCTCCCCTATCTACGACGGGGAGCTGTTTTTT.

V usage is TRBV28 and J usage is TRBJ2-2; D gene uncertain. Germline-derived CDR1 and CDR2 are MDHEN and SYDVKM. There are 13 residues in the CDR3. V was cut by 2 bases and J by 8 bases, with 9 bases left in between. CDR3 sequence reads: CASSLMWSGELFF. As DNA, the CDR3 is TGTGCCAGCAGTTTAATGTGGTCTGGGGAGCTGTTTTTT.

The chain uses TRBV6-5 and TRBJ1-1, with D hard to call. The V end lost 2 bases, the J end lost 12 bases, and 13 bases lay between the germline ends. Germline V gene lookup returns CDR1 MNHEY and CDR2 SVGAGI. The CDR3 totals 12 residues. The CDR3 nucleotides are TGTGCCAGCAGTTACAGAGGCGAGCTGACTTTCTTT. Its translation: CASSYRGELTFF.

The rearrangement joins TRBV7-9 to TRBJ2-3; unclear D gene. Trimming took 5 bases from V and 5 from J, leaving 14 bases between them. The CDR3 runs 14 residues. CDR1 and CDR2 from the germline V gene are SEHNR and FQNEAQ (reference sequence). The CDR3 protein is CASSTTGSLDTQYF. In DNA, the CDR3 is TGTGCCAGCAGCACCACTGGTTCACTAGATACGCAGTATTTT.

In this sample, this clone turned up once. CDR3 nucleotide sequence: TGCGCCAGCAGCCCCGAGCGGGAGCGGCCCTACAATGAGCAGTTCTTC. This sequence encodes CASSPERERPYNEQFF. The rearrangement uses TRBV5-1 and TRBJ2-1; 8 bases are shared with TRBD2. This CDR3 contains 16 residues. V lost 4 bases, J lost 2 bases, and 8 bases stayed unmatched. CDR1 SGHRS and CDR2 YFSETQ come from the germline V gene. Complete variable domain (other parts from reference TRBV5-1 and TRBJ2-1): KAGVTQTPRYLIKTRGQQVTLSCSPISGHRSVSWYQQTPGQGLQFLFEYFSETQRNKGNFPGRFSGRQFSNSRSEMNVSTLELGDSALYLCASSPERERPYNEQFFGPGTRLTVL.

The chain carries TRBV7-9 and TRBJ2-1, with 10 positions matching TRBD2. V dropped 4 bases and J dropped 5; count of bases not matched to a gene: 11. This CDR3 comprises 17 residues. The germline V gene encodes CDR1 SEHNR and CDR2 FQNEAQ (reference sequence). CDR3 coding DNA: TGTGCCAGCAGCTGGACCTCTAGCGGGAGCCCCCACAATGAGCAGTTCTTC. Its translation is CASSWTSSGSPHNEQFF.

This clone has a single count. This chain uses TRBV7-9 with TRBJ2-3; D tentatively fits TRBD1 or TRBD2 (5 bases each). CDR3 length: 15 residues. The V gene's germline CDR1 is SEHNR and CDR2 FQNEAQ (reference sequence). V lost 5 bases and J lost 3, with 15 bases in between. CDR3 loop: CASSNWDRVTDTQYF. In DNA, the CDR3 is TGTGCCAGCAGCAACTGGGACCGGGTGACAGATACGCAGTATTTT.

J is TRBJ1-5 and V is TRBV2, with D tentatively TRBD1 (6 bases). Per germline, CDR1 SNHLY and CDR2 FYNNEI. The CDR3 is 15 residues long. The V gene lost 4 bases and the J gene lost 6 bases, with 16 bases spanning the gap. CDR3 in amino acids: CASSARDIGGQPQHF. CDR3 DNA sequence: TGTGCCAGCAGTGCTCGGGACATCGGCGGTCAGCCCCAGCATTTT.

V gene TRBV2 combines with J gene TRBJ2-1; 9 nucleotides agree with TRBD2. Germline CDR1 and CDR2: SNHLY and FYNNEI. There are 15 residues in the CDR3. V trimming: 8 bases; J trimming: 9 bases; junction bases outside the gene matches: 14. The DNA for the CDR3 is TGTGCCAGCTGCACGACTAGCGGCCAACATGGTGAGCAGTTCTTC. This sequence encodes CASCTTSGQHGEQFF. The full variable domain, rest sourced from reference TRBV2 and TRBJ2-1, is EPEVTQTPSHQVTQMGQEVILRCVPISNHLYFYWYRQILGQKVEFLVSFYNNEISEKSEIFDDQFSVERPDGSNFTLKIRSTKLEDSAMYFCASCTTSGQHGEQFFGPGTRLTVL.

This clone was recorded once. The chain links TRBV27 to TRBJ1-1; tentative D call: TRBD1 (6 bases). This CDR3 is 14 amino acids long. Germline CDR1 is MNHEY and CDR2 is SMNVEV (reference sequence). V was clipped by 5 bases and J by 4 bases, with 14 bases between them. In nucleotides, the CDR3 is TGTGCCAGCAGTGAGGACAGCAAGTTCACTGAAGCTTTCTTT. This encodes CASSEDSKFTEAFF.

This chain links TRBV2 with TRBJ2-7, with D perhaps TRBD2 (5 bases). V shed 1 base and J shed 3 bases, with 22 bases lying between them. Germline loops: CDR1 SNHLY, CDR2 FYNNEI. This CDR3 spans 18 amino acids. The CDR3 here is CASSEVGVGPGGFYEQYF. CDR3 DNA: TGTGCCAGCAGTGAAGTCGGGGTGGGCCCGGGTGGGTTCTACGAGCAGTACTTC.

This clone was observed a single time. The genes are TRBV9 and TRBJ2-7; D is uncertain. Germline lookup yields CDR1 SGDLS and CDR2 YYNGEE. The CDR3 has 15 residues. Between the trimmed V and J ends, which lost 2 bases and 0 bases, there was a span of 12 bases. CDR3: CASSVGNTASYEQYF. Written as DNA, the CDR3 is TGTGCCAGCAGCGTTGGAAACACAGCCTCCTACGAGCAGTACTTC. The variable domain in full, completed from reference TRBV9 and TRBJ2-7, reads DSGVTQTPKHLITATGQRVTLRCSPRSGDLSVYWYQQSLDQGLQFLIQYYNGEERAKGNILERFSAQQFPDLHSELNLSSLELGDSALYFCASSVGNTASYEQYFGPGTRLTVT.

This sequence joins TRBV9 and TRBJ2-1, with 12 bases lining up with TRBD2. Germline assignment: CDR1 SGDLS and CDR2 YYNGEE. This CDR3 is 17 amino acids long. The V segment lost 1 base and the J segment 5 bases; nucleotides outside the gene matches: 7. CDR3 loop: CASSVTPSGRDHNEQFF. The CDR3 DNA reads as TGTGCCAGCAGCGTAACTCCTAGCGGGAGGGACCACAATGAGCAGTTCTTC.

This clone was found once. The J gene is TRBJ2-7, the V gene TRBV7-9; 10 bases map to TRBD2. The CDR3 spans 14 residues. CDR1 and CDR2 (germline): SEHNR, FQNEAQ (reference sequence). The ends lost 2 bases at V and 6 bases at J; junction bases unmatched: 4. This CDR3 is CASSLQREGPEQYF. For the CDR3, the DNA is TGTGCCAGCAGCTTACAGCGGGAGGGCCCCGAGCAGTACTTC.

Worth noting for this clone: The same CDR3 also results from other DNA sequences found in this sample. This rearrangement joins TRBV4-1 to TRBJ2-7, with 8 bases that match TRBD2. This CDR3 contains 13 residues. Germline V gene sequence: CDR1 MGHRA, CDR2 YSYEKL. The V and J ends lost 1 base and 4 bases, in that order; junction bases with no gene match: 0. CDR3 sequence reads: CASSQGLAYEQYF. CDR3 nucleotides: TGCGCCAGCAGCCAAGGACTAGCGTACGAGCAGTACTTC.

This clone was observed a single time. The chain couples TRBV28 to TRBJ2-1, with TRBD2 matching over 13 bases. This CDR3 comprises 15 residues. The ends lost 4 bases at V and 6 bases at J; junction bases unmatched: 3. Germline assignment: CDR1 MDHEN and CDR2 SYDVKM. The chain's CDR3 is CASSSGTSGTNEQFF. CDR3 DNA sequence: TGTGCCAGCAGTTCGGGGACTAGCGGGACCAATGAGCAGTTCTTC.

The gene calls are TRBV7-9 and TRBJ1-4, with D possibly TRBD1 on 5 matching bases. The germline gives CDR1 SEHNR, CDR2 FQNEAQ (reference sequence). The CDR3 sequence is 14 residues long. Trimming cost V 5 bases and J 8 bases, with 15 bases left between them. The CDR3 here is CASSPSDRHEKLFF. DNA of the CDR3: TGTGCCAGCAGCCCCAGTGACAGACACGAAAAACTGTTTTTT.

V gene TRBV28 combines with J gene TRBJ1-2, with D unclear. Trimming shortened V by 5 bases and J by 3 bases, and 13 bases separated the two germline ends. CDR1 and CDR2 from the germline V gene are MDHEN and SYDVKM. This CDR3 is built from 14 residues. In nucleotides, the CDR3 is TGTGCCAGCAGTAGGGAAAACGGAGACTATGGCTACACCTTC. It codes for CASSRENGDYGYTF.

The chain employs TRBV27 and TRBJ2-1; TRBD2 matches at 8 bases. Germline loops: CDR1 MNHEY, CDR2 SMNVEV (reference sequence). Trimming cost V 8 bases and J 4 bases; bases outside gene matches: 13. The CDR3 is made up of 16 amino acids. This CDR3 is CASLPGAGGLYNEQFF. CDR3 coding DNA: TGTGCCAGCCTACCCGGGGCGGGAGGACTATACAATGAGCAGTTCTTC.

The chain links TRBV28 to TRBJ2-7, with D possibly being TRBD2 (5 bases). The CDR3 is 16 amino acids. V was shortened by 5 bases and J by 7 bases, with 24 bases between the two germline ends. Germline V gives CDR1 MDHEN, CDR2 SYDVKM. The CDR3 DNA is TGTGCCAGCAGTCCCTTATACACTCCCACAACTAGGGAGCAGTACTTC. Translating it yields CASSPLYTPTTREQYF.

This clone was recorded a few times. The rearrangement joins TRBV6-5 to TRBJ2-7; the D is unclear. Germline V CDR1 and CDR2: MNHEY, SVGAGI. Between the trimmed V and J ends, which lost 2 bases and 0 bases, there was a span of 8 bases. This CDR3 spans 14 amino acids. The CDR3 region is CASSYGESSYEQYF. The CDR3 DNA sequence: TGTGCCAGCAGTTACGGGGAAAGCTCCTACGAGCAGTACTTC.

This clone was seen just once. V is TRBV7-9 and J is TRBJ1-1; D is perhaps TRBD1 (5 bases). CDR3 size: 12 residues. Trimming removed 2 bases at V and 6 bases at J, with 7 bases between. The germline gives CDR1 SEHNR, CDR2 FQNEAQ (reference sequence). For the CDR3, the DNA is TGTGCCAGCAGCTTACCGGGGGCTGAAGCTTTCTTT. It is translated as CASSLPGAEAFF.

The V call is TRBV5-1, the J call TRBJ2-7, with 8 bases identical to TRBD1. The V and J ends lost 4 bases and 2 bases, in that order; junction bases with no gene match: 5. The CDR3 has 14 residues. CDR1 is SGHRS and CDR2 is YFSETQ in the germline V gene. CDR3 amino acids: CASSTTGEAYEQYF. The CDR3 DNA is TGCGCCAGCAGCACGACAGGGGAGGCCTACGAGCAGTACTTC.